This T cell receptor (beta chain) was sequenced for a study of T cell responses to AZD1222 COVID-19 vaccine. This clone has a single count. Method: immunoSEQ multiplex PCR; TCRdb's copy keeps in-frame clones and lacks some. This table has some 97,000 clones, 85% to 90% appearing once. Germline loops: CDR1 LNHDA, CDR2 SQIVND (reference sequence). The CDR3 runs to 16 residues. V dropped 4 bases and J dropped 1 base, with 15 bases sitting between them. Sequencing was performed on peripheral blood, taken on day 0 of AZD1222 vaccination. This TCR came from an adult in good health. The chain recombines TRBV19 with TRBJ2-3; D could derive from TRBD1 or TRBD2 (5 bases each). The CDR3 DNA is TGTGCCAGTAGTACCGGGACCGACTATCGCACAGATACGCAGTATTTT. Translating gives CASSTGTDYRTDTQYF.